Each of the 29 T cell receptor beta chains below was sequenced from the same sample in a study of blood T cell repertoires in COVID-19. Assay: immunoSEQ multiplex PCR; the TCRdb copy retains only in-frame clones and omits some. Among fewer than 300,000 clones listed, approximately 85% were seen once. The specimen was peripheral blood. These receptors all come from a woman aged 25 to 45 with acute or convalescent COVID-19.

This chain joins TRBV6-2 or TRBV6-3 and TRBJ2-3, with TRBD2 identical over 8 bases. V lost 5 bases and J lost 0; bases outside the gene matches: 4. CDR3 size: 15 residues. CDR1 is MNHEY and CDR2 is SVGEGT in the germline V gene. CDR3 amino acids: CASSRPSGSTDTQYF. CDR3 nucleotides: TGTGCCAGCAGTCGACCTAGCGGGAGCACAGATACGCAGTATTTT.

The V gene is TRBV18, the J gene TRBJ2-7, with 11 positions matching TRBD2. CDR3 length: 16 residues. V was pared by 3 bases and J by 5 bases, with 9 bases of the junction left unmatched. CDR1 and CDR2 from the germline V gene are KGHSH and LQKENI. The CDR3 loop is CASSPLRPGLADEQYF. The DNA for the CDR3 is TGTGCCAGCTCACCTTTAAGGCCGGGACTAGCGGACGAGCAGTACTTC.

The rearrangement links TRBV7-3 to TRBJ2-7; D is unresolved. The CDR3 length is 13 residues. Between the trimmed V and J ends, which lost 5 bases and 2 bases, there was a span of 10 bases. Germline lookup yields CDR1 SGHTA and CDR2 FQGTGA. CDR3 nucleotide sequence: TGTGCCAGCAGCCCCCGTGTTACCTACGAGCAGTACTTC. Protein product: CASSPRVTYEQYF.

This chain links TRBV5-1 with TRBJ2-3, with D tentatively TRBD2 (6 bases). Trimming shortened V by 4 bases and J by 0 bases, and 15 bases separated the two germline ends. The germline V gene encodes CDR1 SGHRS and CDR2 YFSETQ. The CDR3 loop spans 16 amino acids. CDR3 region: CASSRSLAYSTDTQYF. The CDR3 nucleotides are TGCGCCAGCAGCCGGAGCCTAGCGTATAGCACAGATACGCAGTATTTT.

This chain uses TRBV9 with TRBJ2-1; 7 nucleotides align to TRBD2. V shed 1 base, J shed 9 bases, and the junction held 13 bases outside the gene matches. Germline V gene data show CDR1 as SGDLS and CDR2 as YYNGEE. The CDR3 sequence is 16 residues long. The CDR3 nucleotides read TGTGCCAGCAGCGTAACGGCTAGCGGATTTGAAGGTGAGCAGTTCTTC. It is translated as CASSVTASGFEGEQFF. The variable domain in full, completed from reference TRBV9 and TRBJ2-1, reads DSGVTQTPKHLITATGQRVTLRCSPRSGDLSVYWYQQSLDQGLQFLIQYYNGEERAKGNILERFSAQQFPDLHSELNLSSLELGDSALYFCASSVTASGFEGEQFFGPGTRLTVL.

The J gene is TRBJ2-5, the V gene TRBV30; maybe TRBD1 (5 bases). V was trimmed by 4 bases and J by 0 bases, leaving 15 bases between them. Looked up from germline, CDR1 is GTSNPN and CDR2 is SVGIG (reference sequence). The CDR3 spans 15 residues. The CDR3 DNA reads TGTGCCTGGATCCACAGGCAGGTCCACCAAGAGACCCAGTACTTC. Translation: CAWIHRQVHQETQYF.

The chain has TRBV14 and TRBJ1-3; D uncertain. Per the germline V gene, CDR1 is SGHDN and CDR2 is FVKESK. The V gene lost 0 bases and the J gene lost 4 bases, with 13 bases spanning the gap. The CDR3 spans 16 residues. The CDR3 is CASSQDISLGGNTIYF. As DNA, the CDR3 is TGTGCCAGCAGCCAAGACATCTCCCTAGGAGGAAACACCATATATTTT. Supplemented by reference TRBV14 and TRBJ1-3, the full variable domain reads EAGVTQFPSHSVIEKGQTVTLRCDPISGHDNLYWYRRVMGKEIKFLLHFVKESKQDESGMPNNRFLAERTGGTYSTLKVQPAELEDSGVYFCASSQDISLGGNTIYFGEGSWLTVV.

The V call is TRBV29-1, the J call TRBJ1-1; D is possibly TRBD1 (6 bases). CDR1 SQVTM and CDR2 ANQGSEA come from the germline V gene. V was trimmed by 2 bases and J by 0 bases, leaving 13 bases between them. The CDR3 has 15 amino acids. CDR3 protein: CSVEPKGQLNTEAFF. In nucleotides, the CDR3 is TGCAGCGTTGAACCCAAAGGACAGTTGAACACTGAAGCTTTCTTT.

In its sample, this clone was seen a few times. The chain recombines TRBV6-2 or TRBV6-3 with TRBJ1-5; TRBD1 matches 9 bases. This CDR3 is 16 amino acids long. Trimming cost V 3 bases and J 6 bases; bases outside gene matches: 9. Germline-derived CDR1 and CDR2 are MNHEY and SVGEGT. The CDR3 bases are TGTGCCAGCAGTTATTATCTGGGGACAGGGACTCAGCCCCAGCATTTT. Residues: CASSYYLGTGTQPQHF.

V gene TRBV6-1 combines with J gene TRBJ1-1, with D uncertain. CDR1 MNHNS and CDR2 SASEGT come from the germline V gene. CDR3 length: 18 residues. Between the trimmed V and J ends, which lost 4 bases and 1 base, there was a span of 22 bases. The CDR3 sequence is CASSAPSGYAKPNTEAFF. The CDR3 bases are TGTGCCAGCAGTGCCCCCAGCGGCTACGCAAAGCCGAACACTGAAGCTTTCTTT.

The chain carries TRBV7-2 and TRBJ1-3; 7 bases are shared with TRBD1. The length of the CDR3 is 16 residues. V gave up 3 bases and J gave up 0 bases; unmatched junction bases: 5. Germline assignment: CDR1 SGHTA and CDR2 FQGNSA. CDR3: CASSLTGYGSGNTIYF. The DNA of the CDR3 is TGTGCCAGCAGCTTGACAGGGTATGGCTCTGGAAACACCATATATTTT.

The V gene is TRBV5-1, the J gene TRBJ2-1; 9 bases are a match to TRBD1. J lost 4 bases, V lost 4 bases, and 9 bases had no gene match. Germline assignment: CDR1 SGHRS and CDR2 YFSETQ. This CDR3 is built from 16 residues. The CDR3 coding sequence is TGCGCCAGCAGCGTCGCCGGGACAGGGATATACAATGAGCAGTTCTTC. Translated: CASSVAGTGIYNEQFF.

This chain uses TRBV4-3 with TRBJ2-7, with a possible D match to TRBD1 (6 bases). This CDR3 is built from 15 residues. Deletions cut 1 base from V and 0 bases from J, with 10 bases between. Germline loops: CDR1 LGHNA, CDR2 YSLEER. The CDR3 reads CASSQVRGSSYEQYF. The CDR3, as DNA: TGCGCCAGCAGCCAAGTGAGGGGGAGCTCCTACGAGCAGTACTTC.

The gene calls are TRBV18 and TRBJ2-7; D not certain. The CDR3 is 12 amino acids. Germline CDR1 reads KGHSH; CDR2 reads LQKENI. Trimming removed 2 bases at V and 7 bases at J, with 9 bases between. The CDR3: CASSPRGEEQYF. The CDR3 nucleotides read TGTGCCAGCTCACCAAGAGGTGAAGAGCAGTACTTC.

The CDR3 DNA follows: TGCGCCAGCAGCCAGGGGGGACAGGGTGAAATCGTCGGGGAGCTGTTTTTT. Amino acid sequence: CASSQGGQGEIVGELFF. This chain connects TRBV4-3 to TRBJ2-2; 9 positions agree with TRBD1. V trimming: 3 bases; J trimming: 7 bases; junction bases outside the gene matches: 12. The germline gives CDR1 LGHNA, CDR2 YSLEER. The CDR3 is 17 residues long.

This sequence joins TRBV5-1 and TRBJ2-2; 12 bases fit TRBD2. Germline V gives CDR1 SGHRS, CDR2 YFSETQ. J was trimmed by 5 bases and V by 5 bases; bases with no gene match: 7. The CDR3 is 16 amino acids. The CDR3: CASSFSTSGRTGELFF. CDR3 DNA sequence: TGCGCCAGCAGTTTTTCAACTAGCGGGAGGACCGGGGAGCTGTTTTTT.

The V gene is TRBV5-4, the J gene TRBJ1-4; no firm D call. From germline, CDR1 is SGHNT and CDR2 YYREEE (reference sequence). This CDR3 has 13 residues. Trimming shortened V by 2 bases and J by 8 bases, and 10 bases separated the two germline ends. In DNA form, the CDR3 reads TGTGCCAGCAGCTTTCCGGGGAGGGAAAAACTGTTTTTT. It specifies CASSFPGREKLFF.

The V and J genes are TRBV6-5 and TRBJ1-2; maybe TRBD1 (6 bases). CDR3 size: 13 residues. V lost 5 bases to trimming and J lost 4 bases, with 11 bases between them. The germline gives CDR1 MNHEY, CDR2 SVGAGI. This CDR3 reads CASSSWGLYGYTF. CDR3 bases: TGTGCCAGCAGTAGTTGGGGGCTCTATGGCTACACCTTC.

This chain uses TRBV7-2 with TRBJ2-1, with D possibly being TRBD2 (5 bases). Trimming shortened V by 5 bases and J by 5 bases, and 19 bases separated the two germline ends. Per germline, CDR1 SGHTA and CDR2 FQGNSA. CDR3 length: 16 residues. The CDR3 region has the DNA TGTGCCAGCAGCCCGCCGGGGTCCATCGGCAACAATGAGCAGTTCTTC. Protein sequence: CASSPPGSIGNNEQFF.

The chain is built from TRBV4-1 and TRBJ2-3; 8 bases map to TRBD2. The CDR3 sequence is 16 residues long. Trimming took 1 base from V and 5 from J; bases not matched to a gene: 8. Germline V CDR1 and CDR2: MGHRA, YSYEKL. The CDR3 reads CASSQAWGAGEDTQYF. CDR3 in DNA: TGCGCCAGCAGCCAAGCCTGGGGAGCGGGAGAAGATACGCAGTATTTT.

This chain connects TRBV2 to TRBJ2-7; the match to TRBD2 covers 10 bases. CDR3 size: 14 residues. Germline loops: CDR1 SNHLY, CDR2 FYNNEI. The J segment lost 4 bases and the V segment lost 6 bases, leaving 6 bases of the junction unmatched. The CDR3 loop reads CASRRTSGLYEQYF. CDR3 DNA: TGTGCCAGCAGACGGACTAGCGGTCTATACGAGCAGTACTTC. The full variable domain, rest sourced from reference TRBV2 and TRBJ2-7, is EPEVTQTPSHQVTQMGQEVILRCVPISNHLYFYWYRQILGQKVEFLVSFYNNEISEKSEIFDDQFSVERPDGSNFTLKIRSTKLEDSAMYFCASRRTSGLYEQYFGPGTRLTVT.

The chain links TRBV15 to TRBJ2-7; D is possibly TRBD1 (5 bases). The ends were cut back, 8 bases at V and 6 bases at J, with 17 bases in the middle. The germline V gene has CDR1 LNHNV and CDR2 YYDKDF (reference sequence). The CDR3 is made up of 13 amino acids. The CDR3 region has the DNA TGTGCCACCGGGGCTTCTATCCTCGTCGAGCAGTACTTC. Residues: CATGASILVEQYF.

This chain uses TRBV4-2 with TRBJ2-7; 8 bases match TRBD1. J was trimmed by 1 base and V by 0 bases; bases with no gene match: 5. This CDR3 has 16 residues. From germline, CDR1 is LGHNA and CDR2 YNFKEQ. CDR3 region: CASSQEGTGGSYEQYF. The CDR3 DNA follows: TGTGCCAGCAGCCAAGAGGGAACAGGGGGATCCTACGAGCAGTACTTC.

The V and J genes are TRBV27 and TRBJ1-1; 8 nucleotides line up with TRBD1. The CDR3 totals 14 residues. V lost 5 bases to trimming and J lost 0 bases; unmatched junction nucleotides: 2. The germline V gene encodes CDR1 MNHEY and CDR2 SMNVEV (reference sequence). In DNA, the CDR3 is TGTGCCAGCAGTCCGGACAGGGTGAACACTGAAGCTTTCTTT. Protein product: CASSPDRVNTEAFF.

The chain joins TRBV29-1 to TRBJ2-7; D unresolved. Germline V gives CDR1 SQVTM, CDR2 ANQGSEA. V shed 4 bases and J shed 3 bases, with 13 bases lying between them. CDR3 length: 13 amino acids. This CDR3 reads CSVGPTTDYEQYF. The CDR3 DNA reads TGCAGCGTTGGACCAACCACAGACTACGAGCAGTACTTC.

V and J are TRBV12-5 and TRBJ1-5; TRBD1 matches at 8 bases. Germline V gene data show CDR1 as LGHNT and CDR2 as FRNRAP. Trimming at V came to 1 base and at J to 6 bases, leaving 8 bases not matched to a gene. There are 16 residues in the CDR3. CDR3 sequence (DNA): TGTGCTAGTGGTTTGGACGCAGGGGGCGCGGGTCAGCCCCAGCATTTT. Protein sequence: CASGLDAGGAGQPQHF.

The chain carries TRBV7-8 and TRBJ2-1, with 10 bases aligning to TRBD2. The CDR3 spans 19 residues. Germline loops: CDR1 SGHVS, CDR2 FQNEAQ. V lost 0 bases to trimming and J lost 4 bases; unmatched junction nucleotides: 12. DNA of the CDR3: TGTGCCAGCAGCTTAGCGCCCCTCAGAGGGACTAGCGTTTACAATGAGCAGTTCTTC. Protein sequence: CASSLAPLRGTSVYNEQFF.

The chain carries TRBV29-1 and TRBJ2-2; 9 positions match TRBD1. J was trimmed by 5 bases and V by 0 bases; bases with no gene match: 25. Germline CDR1 reads SQVTM; CDR2 reads ANQGSEA. This CDR3 contains 22 residues. This CDR3 reads CSVEESWLLTRNRGRRTGELFF. The CDR3 DNA sequence: TGCAGCGTTGAAGAATCGTGGCTCCTAACTAGAAACAGGGGGCGCCGAACCGGGGAGCTGTTTTTT.

V gene TRBV5-1 combines with J gene TRBJ2-5; no reliable D call. Germline V gene sequence: CDR1 SGHRS, CDR2 YFSETQ. The V and J ends lost 4 bases and 3 bases respectively, with 16 bases between them. The CDR3 totals 15 residues. The CDR3 is CASSPGVSVEETQYF. CDR3 DNA: TGCGCCAGCAGCCCCGGTGTGAGCGTCGAAGAGACCCAGTACTTC.